This T cell receptor beta chain was sequenced in a study of shared clonotypes between healthy human individuals. Germline V gives CDR1 SGHTS, CDR2 YDEGEE. V was clipped by 1 base and J by 7 bases, with 3 bases between them. The CDR3 length is 11 residues. Repertoires were generated with immunoSEQ multiplex PCR, while TCRdb's copy carries only in-frame clones and drops some. The table shows some 2,400,000 clones, with approximately 94% occurring only once. V is TRBV5-8 and J is TRBJ2-1; D is ambiguous. Sequenced input: naive CD4+ T cells sorted from blood. The subset denotes: CD45RA+ positively selected. The clonotype comes from a man between 18 and 35 years old in good health. In DNA form, the CDR3 reads TGTGCCAGCAGCTTGATGAATGAGCAGTTCTTC. This translates into CASSLMNEQFF.